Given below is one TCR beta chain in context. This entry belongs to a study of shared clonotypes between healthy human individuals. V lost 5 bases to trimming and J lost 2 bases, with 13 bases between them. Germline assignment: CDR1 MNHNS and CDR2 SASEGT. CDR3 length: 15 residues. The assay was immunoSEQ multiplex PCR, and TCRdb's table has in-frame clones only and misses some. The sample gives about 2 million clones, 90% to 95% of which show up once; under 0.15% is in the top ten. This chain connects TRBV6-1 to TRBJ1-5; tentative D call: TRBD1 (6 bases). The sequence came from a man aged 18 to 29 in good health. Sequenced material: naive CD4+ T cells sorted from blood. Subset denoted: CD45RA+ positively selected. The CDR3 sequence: CASSLTGFGNQPQHF. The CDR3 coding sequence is TGTGCCAGCAGTCTAACAGGGTTTGGCAATCAGCCCCAGCATTTT.